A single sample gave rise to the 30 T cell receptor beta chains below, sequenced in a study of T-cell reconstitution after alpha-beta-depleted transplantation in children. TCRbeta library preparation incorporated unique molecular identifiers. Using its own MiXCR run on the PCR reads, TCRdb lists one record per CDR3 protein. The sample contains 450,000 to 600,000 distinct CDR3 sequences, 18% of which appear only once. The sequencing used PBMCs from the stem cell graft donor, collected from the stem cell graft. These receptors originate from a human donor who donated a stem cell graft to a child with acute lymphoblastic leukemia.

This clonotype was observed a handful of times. This CDR3 reads CASSLGGFGTDTQYF. CDR3 DNA: TGTGCCAGCAGCTTAGGAGGGTTCGGCACAGATACGCAGTATTTT. The chain carries TRBV7-6 and TRBJ2-3; D is possibly TRBD2 (5 bases). Germline lookup yields CDR1 SGHVS and CDR2 FNYEAQ. The CDR3 is 15 residues long. V was shortened by 1 base and J by 1 base, with 9 bases between the two germline ends.

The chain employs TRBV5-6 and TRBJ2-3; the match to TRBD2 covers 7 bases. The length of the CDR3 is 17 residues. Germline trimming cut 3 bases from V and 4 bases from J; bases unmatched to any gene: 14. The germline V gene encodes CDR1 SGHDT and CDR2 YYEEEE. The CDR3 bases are TGTGCCAGCAGCTCTGCATTGAGAAAGGCGGGGGCAGATACGCAGTATTTT. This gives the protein CASSSALRKAGADTQYF. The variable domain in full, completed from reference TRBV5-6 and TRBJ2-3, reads DAGVTQSPTHLIKTRGQQVTLRCSPKSGHDTVSWYQQALGQGPQFIFQYYEEEERQRGNFPDRFSGHQFPNYSSELNVNALLLGDSALYLCASSSALRKAGADTQYFGPGTRLTVL.

CDR3 nucleotides: TGCAGCGTGTCCCGGGACTACGCCAATGAGCAGTTCTTC. This codes for CSVSRDYANEQFF. The chain uses TRBV29-1 and TRBJ2-1; 7 bases agree with TRBD2. The V gene end was trimmed by 6 bases and the J gene end by 6 bases; junction bases not matched to a gene: 8. CDR1 is SQVTM, CDR2 ANQGSEA, per germline. This CDR3 has 13 amino acids.

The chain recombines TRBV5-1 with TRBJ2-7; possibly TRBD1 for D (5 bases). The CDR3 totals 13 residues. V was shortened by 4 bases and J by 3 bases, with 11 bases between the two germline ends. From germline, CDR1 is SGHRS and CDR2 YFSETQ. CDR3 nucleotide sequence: TGCGCCAGCAGCCCGGACACCTACTACGAGCAGTACTTC. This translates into CASSPDTYYEQYF.

The CDR3 nucleotides read TGTGCCAGCTCACCAAAGGGAGCCCAAGAGACCCAGTACTTC. This encodes CASSPKGAQETQYF. The chain carries TRBV18 and TRBJ2-5, with a tentative D call TRBD2 (5 bases). The germline V and J ends were trimmed by 2 bases and 1 base, with 8 bases remaining between them. The length of the CDR3 is 14 residues. Looked up from germline, CDR1 is KGHSH and CDR2 is LQKENI.

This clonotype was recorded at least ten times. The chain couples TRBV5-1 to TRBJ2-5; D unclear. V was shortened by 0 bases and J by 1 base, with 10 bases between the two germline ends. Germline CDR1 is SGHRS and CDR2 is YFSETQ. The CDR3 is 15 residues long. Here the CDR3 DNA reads TGCGCCAGCAGCTTGGCGACCTGGGGCCAAGAGACCCAGTACTTC. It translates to CASSLATWGQETQYF.

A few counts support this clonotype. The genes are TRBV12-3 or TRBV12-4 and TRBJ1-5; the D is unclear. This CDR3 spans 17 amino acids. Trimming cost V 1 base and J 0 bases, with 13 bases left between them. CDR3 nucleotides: TGTGCCAGCAGTTTAGAAGAGGGTCCCTTTAGCAATCAGCCCCAGCATTTT. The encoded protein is CASSLEEGPFSNQPQHF.

CDR3 in amino acids: CSVAGETTF. The CDR3, as DNA: TGCAGCGTGGCCGGCGAGACTACCTTC. The chain joins TRBV29-1 to TRBJ1-2; D not resolved. V lost 6 bases and J 14 bases, leaving 13 bases between the germline ends. The length of the CDR3 is 9 residues. Germline V gene sequence: CDR1 SQVTM, CDR2 ANQGSEA. Complete variable domain (other parts from reference TRBV29-1 and TRBJ1-2): SAVISQKPSRDICQRGTSLTIQCQVDSQVTMMFWYRQQPGQSLTLIATANQGSEATYESGFVIDKFPISRPNLTFSTLTVSNMSPEDSSIYLCSVAGETTFGSGTRLTVV.

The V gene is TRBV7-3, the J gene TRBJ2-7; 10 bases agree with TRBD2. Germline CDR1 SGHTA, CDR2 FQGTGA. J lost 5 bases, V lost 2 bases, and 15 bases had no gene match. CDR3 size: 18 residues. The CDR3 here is CASSLGTLAGAARNEQYF. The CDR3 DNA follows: TGTGCCAGCAGCTTAGGTACGCTAGCGGGAGCAGCGAGGAACGAGCAGTACTTC.

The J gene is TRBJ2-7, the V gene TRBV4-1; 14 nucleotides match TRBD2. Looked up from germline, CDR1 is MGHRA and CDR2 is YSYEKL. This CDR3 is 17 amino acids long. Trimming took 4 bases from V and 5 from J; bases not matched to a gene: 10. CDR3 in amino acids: CASSLSGLAGAGDEQYF. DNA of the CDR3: TGCGCCAGCAGCCTGTCGGGACTAGCGGGAGCCGGCGACGAGCAGTACTTC.

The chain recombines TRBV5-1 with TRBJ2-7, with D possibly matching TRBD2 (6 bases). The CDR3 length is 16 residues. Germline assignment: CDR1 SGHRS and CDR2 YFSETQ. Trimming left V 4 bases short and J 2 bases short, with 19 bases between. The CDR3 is CASSAPRGALPYEQYF. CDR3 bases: TGCGCCAGCAGCGCGCCCCGCGGGGCCCTACCCTACGAGCAGTACTTC.

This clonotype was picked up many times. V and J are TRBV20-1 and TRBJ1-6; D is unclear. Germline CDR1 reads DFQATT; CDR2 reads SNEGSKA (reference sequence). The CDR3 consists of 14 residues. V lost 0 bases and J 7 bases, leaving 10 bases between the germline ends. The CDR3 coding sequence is TGCAGTGCTAGAGATCTCGGGAGGAATTCACCCCTCCACTTT. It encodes CSARDLGRNSPLHF.

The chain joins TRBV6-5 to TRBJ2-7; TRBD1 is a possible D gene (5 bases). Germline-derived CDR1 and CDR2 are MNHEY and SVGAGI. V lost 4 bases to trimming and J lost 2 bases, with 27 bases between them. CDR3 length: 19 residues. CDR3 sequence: CASSFDRGSTSTFAYEQYF. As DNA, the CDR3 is TGTGCCAGCAGTTTCGACAGAGGATCTACCTCTACTTTCGCCTACGAGCAGTACTTC.

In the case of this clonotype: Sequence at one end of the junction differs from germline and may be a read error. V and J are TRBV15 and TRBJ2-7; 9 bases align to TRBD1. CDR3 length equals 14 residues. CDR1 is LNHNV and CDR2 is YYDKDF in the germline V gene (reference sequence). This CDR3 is CATGRGQGLDEQYF. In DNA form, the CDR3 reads TGTGCCACCGGCAGGGGACAGGGTCTCGACGAGCAGTACTTC.

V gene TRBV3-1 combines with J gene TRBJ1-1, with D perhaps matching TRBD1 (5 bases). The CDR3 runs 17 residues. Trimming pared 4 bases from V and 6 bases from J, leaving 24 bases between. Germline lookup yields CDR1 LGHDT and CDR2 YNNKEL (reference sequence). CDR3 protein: CASSPAGEGSYSSEAFF. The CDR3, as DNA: TGTGCCAGCAGCCCGGCTGGGGAGGGGTCATATAGCTCTGAAGCTTTCTTT.

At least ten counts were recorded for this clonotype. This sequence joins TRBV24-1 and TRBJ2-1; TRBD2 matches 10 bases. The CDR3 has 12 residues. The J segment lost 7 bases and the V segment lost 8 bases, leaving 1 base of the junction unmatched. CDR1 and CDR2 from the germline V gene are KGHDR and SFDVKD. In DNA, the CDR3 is TGTGCCACCATTAGCGGGAGGAATGAGCAGTTCTTC. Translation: CATISGRNEQFF.

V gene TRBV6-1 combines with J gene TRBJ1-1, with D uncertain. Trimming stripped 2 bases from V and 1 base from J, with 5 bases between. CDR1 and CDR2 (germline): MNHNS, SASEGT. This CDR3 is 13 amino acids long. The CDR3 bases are TGTGCCAGCAGTGAATATCGGAACACTGAAGCTTTCTTT. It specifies CASSEYRNTEAFF.

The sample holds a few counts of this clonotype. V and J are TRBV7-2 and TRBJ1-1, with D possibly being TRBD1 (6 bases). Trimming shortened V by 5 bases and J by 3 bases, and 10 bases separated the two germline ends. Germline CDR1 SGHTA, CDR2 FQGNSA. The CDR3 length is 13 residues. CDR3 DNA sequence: TGTGCCAGCAGCCCTCAGGGGTACACTGAAGCTTTCTTT. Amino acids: CASSPQGYTEAFF.

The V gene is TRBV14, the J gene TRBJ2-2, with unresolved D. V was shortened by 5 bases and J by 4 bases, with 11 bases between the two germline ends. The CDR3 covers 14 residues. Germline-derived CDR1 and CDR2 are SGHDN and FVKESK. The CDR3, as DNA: TGTGCCAGCAGCAACCTAGGGATCACCGGGGAGCTGTTTTTT. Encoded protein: CASSNLGITGELFF.

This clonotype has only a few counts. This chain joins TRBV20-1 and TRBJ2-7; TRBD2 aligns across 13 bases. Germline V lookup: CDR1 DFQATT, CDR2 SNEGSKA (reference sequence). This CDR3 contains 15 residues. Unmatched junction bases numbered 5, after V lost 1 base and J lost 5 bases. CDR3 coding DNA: TGCAGTGCTAGAGGACTAGCGGGAGGTTTCGACGAGCAGTACTTC. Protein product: CSARGLAGGFDEQYF.

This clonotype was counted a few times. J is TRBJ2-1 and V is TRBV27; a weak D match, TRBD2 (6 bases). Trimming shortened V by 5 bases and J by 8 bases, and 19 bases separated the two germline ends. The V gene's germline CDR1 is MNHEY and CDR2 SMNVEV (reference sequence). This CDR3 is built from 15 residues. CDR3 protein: CASSPFAGKVDEQFF. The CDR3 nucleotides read TGTGCCAGCAGTCCTTTCGCGGGAAAGGTCGATGAGCAGTTCTTC.

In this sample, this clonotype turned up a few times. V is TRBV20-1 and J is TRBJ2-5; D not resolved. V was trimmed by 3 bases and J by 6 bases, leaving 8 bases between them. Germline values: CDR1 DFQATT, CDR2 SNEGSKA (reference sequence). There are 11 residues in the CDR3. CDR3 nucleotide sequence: TGCAGTGCTAGTAGTTCACAGACCCAGTACTTC. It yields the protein CSASSSQTQYF.

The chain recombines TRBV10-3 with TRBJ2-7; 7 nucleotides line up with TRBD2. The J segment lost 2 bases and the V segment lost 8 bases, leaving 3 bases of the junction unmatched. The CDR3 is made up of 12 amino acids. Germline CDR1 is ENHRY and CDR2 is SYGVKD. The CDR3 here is CAIGGGAYEQYF. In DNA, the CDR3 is TGTGCCATCGGGGGGGGGGCCTACGAGCAGTACTTC.

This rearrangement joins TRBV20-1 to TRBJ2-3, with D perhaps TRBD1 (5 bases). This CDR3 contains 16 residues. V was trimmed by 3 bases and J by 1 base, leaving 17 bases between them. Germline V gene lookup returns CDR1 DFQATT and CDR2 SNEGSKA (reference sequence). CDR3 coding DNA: TGCAGTGCTAGTCTTAGTCTCAGGGTTGGCACAGATACGCAGTATTTT. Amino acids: CSASLSLRVGTDTQYF.

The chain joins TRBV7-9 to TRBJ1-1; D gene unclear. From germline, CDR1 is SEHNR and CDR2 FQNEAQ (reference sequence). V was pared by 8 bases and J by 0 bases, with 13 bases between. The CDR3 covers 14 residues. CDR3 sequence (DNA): TGTGCCAGCCTTACCCAGAGTTTGAACACTGAAGCTTTCTTT. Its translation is CASLTQSLNTEAFF.

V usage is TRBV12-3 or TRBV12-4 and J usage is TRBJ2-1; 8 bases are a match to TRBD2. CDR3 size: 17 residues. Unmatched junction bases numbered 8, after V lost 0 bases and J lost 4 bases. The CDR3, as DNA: TGTGCCAGCAGTTTAGCGCTCGGGACTAGAGATTACAATGAGCAGTTCTTC. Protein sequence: CASSLALGTRDYNEQFF.

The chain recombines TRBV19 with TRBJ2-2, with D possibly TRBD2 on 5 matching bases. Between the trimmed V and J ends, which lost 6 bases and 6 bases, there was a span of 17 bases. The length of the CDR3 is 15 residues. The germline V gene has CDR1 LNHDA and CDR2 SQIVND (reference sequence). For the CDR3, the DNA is TGTGCCAGTAGAACTAGGCGGATACCATCCGGGGAGCTGTTTTTT. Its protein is CASRTRRIPSGELFF.

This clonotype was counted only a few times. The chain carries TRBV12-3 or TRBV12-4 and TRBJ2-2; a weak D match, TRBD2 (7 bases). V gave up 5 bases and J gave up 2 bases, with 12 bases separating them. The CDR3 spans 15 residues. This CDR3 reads CASSGGGRNTGELFF. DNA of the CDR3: TGTGCCAGCAGTGGGGGCGGGAGAAACACCGGGGAGCTGTTTTTT.

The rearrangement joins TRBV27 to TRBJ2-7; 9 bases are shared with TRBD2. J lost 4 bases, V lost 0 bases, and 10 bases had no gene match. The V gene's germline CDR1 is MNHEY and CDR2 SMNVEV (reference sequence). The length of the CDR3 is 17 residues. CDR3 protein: CASSLSEELAGRYEQYF. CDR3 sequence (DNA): TGTGCCAGCAGTTTATCGGAAGAGCTAGCGGGGCGTTACGAGCAGTACTTC.

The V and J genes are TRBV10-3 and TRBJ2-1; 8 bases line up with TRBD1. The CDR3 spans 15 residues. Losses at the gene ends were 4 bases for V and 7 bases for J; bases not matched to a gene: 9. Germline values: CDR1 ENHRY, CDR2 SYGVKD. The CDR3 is CAISAFQGAGNEQFF. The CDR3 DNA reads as TGTGCCATCAGTGCGTTCCAGGGGGCGGGGAATGAGCAGTTCTTC.